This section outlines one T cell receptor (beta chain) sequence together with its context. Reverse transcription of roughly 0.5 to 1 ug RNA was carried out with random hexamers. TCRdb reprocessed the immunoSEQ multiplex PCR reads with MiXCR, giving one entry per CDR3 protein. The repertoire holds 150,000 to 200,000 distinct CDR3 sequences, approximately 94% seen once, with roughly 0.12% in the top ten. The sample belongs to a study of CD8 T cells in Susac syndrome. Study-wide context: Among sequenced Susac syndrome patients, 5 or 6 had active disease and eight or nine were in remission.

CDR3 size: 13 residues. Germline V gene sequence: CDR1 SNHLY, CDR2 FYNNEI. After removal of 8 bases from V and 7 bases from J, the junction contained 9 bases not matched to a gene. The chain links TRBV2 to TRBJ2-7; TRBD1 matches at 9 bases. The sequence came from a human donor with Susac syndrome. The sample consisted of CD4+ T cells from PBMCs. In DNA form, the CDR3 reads TGTGCCAGCGGCCGGACAGGGGTAAAAGAGCAGTACTTC. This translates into CASGRTGVKEQYF. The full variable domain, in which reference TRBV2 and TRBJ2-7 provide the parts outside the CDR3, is EPEVTQTPSHQVTQMGQEVILRCVPISNHLYFYWYRQILGQKVEFLVSFYNNEISEKSEIFDDQFSVERPDGSNFTLKIRSTKLEDSAMYFCASGRTGVKEQYFGPGTRLTVT.